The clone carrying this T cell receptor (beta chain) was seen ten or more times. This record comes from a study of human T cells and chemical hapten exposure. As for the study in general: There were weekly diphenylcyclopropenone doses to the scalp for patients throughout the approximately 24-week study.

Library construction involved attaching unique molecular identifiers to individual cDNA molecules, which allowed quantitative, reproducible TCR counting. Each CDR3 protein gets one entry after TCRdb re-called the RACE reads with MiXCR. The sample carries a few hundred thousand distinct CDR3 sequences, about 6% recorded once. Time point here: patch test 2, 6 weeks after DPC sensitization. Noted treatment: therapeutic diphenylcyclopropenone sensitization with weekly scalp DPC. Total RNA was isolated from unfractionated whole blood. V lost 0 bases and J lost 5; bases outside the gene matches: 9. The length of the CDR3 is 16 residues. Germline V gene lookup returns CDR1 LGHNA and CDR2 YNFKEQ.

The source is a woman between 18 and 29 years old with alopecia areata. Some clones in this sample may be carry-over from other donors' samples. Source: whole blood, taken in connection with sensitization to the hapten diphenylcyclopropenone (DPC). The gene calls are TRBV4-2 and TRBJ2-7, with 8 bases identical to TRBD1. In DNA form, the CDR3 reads TGTGCCAGCAGCCAAGATCGAGGGACAGGCCACCACGAGCAGTACTTC. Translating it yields CASSQDRGTGHHEQYF.